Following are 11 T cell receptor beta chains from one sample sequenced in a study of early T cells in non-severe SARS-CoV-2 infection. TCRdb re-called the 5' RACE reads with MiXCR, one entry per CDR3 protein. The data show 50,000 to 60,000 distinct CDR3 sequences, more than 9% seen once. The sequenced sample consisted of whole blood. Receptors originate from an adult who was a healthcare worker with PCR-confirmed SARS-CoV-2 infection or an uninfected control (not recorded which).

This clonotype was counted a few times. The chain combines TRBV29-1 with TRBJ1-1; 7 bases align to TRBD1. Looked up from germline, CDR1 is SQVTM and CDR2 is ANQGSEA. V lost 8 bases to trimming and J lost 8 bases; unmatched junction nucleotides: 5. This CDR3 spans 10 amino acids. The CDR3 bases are TGCAGCTTCGGGACAGTGGAAGCTTTCTTT. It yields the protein CSFGTVEAFF.

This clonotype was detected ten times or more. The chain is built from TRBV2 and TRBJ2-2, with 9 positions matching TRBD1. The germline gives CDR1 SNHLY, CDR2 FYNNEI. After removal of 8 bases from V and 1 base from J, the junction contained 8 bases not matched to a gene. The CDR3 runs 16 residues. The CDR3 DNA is TGTGCCAGCCCTCTAGGGACAGGGAAGAACACCGGGGAGCTGTTTTTT. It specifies CASPLGTGKNTGELFF.

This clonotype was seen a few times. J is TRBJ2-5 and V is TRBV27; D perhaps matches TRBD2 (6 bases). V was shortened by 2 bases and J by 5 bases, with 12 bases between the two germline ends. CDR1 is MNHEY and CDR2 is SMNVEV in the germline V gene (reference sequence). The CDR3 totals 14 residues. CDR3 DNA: TGTGCCAGCAGTTTAGGCCAAAGCGGGGAGACCCAGTACTTC. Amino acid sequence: CASSLGQSGETQYF.

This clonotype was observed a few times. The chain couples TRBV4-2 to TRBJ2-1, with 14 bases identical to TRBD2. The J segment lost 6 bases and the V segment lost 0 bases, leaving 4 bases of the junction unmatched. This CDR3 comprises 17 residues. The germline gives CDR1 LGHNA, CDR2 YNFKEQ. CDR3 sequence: CASSQDMGLAGVNEQFF. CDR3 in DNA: TGTGCCAGCAGCCAAGATATGGGACTAGCGGGGGTCAATGAGCAGTTCTTC.

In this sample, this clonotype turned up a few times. The CDR3 DNA reads TGCAGCGTCTCATACGGGGGTAGCACAGATACGCAGTATTTT. It specifies CSVSYGGSTDTQYF. V is TRBV29-1 and J is TRBJ2-3, with D possibly being TRBD2 (6 bases). CDR3 length: 14 amino acids. Trimming removed 6 bases from V and 0 bases from J, with 13 bases in between. Germline V lookup: CDR1 SQVTM, CDR2 ANQGSEA.

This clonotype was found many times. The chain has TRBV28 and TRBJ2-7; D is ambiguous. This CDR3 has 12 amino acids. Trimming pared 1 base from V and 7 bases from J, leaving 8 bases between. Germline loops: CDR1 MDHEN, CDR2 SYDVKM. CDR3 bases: TGTGCCAGCAGTTTATTCGGAACTGAGCAGTACTTC. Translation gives CASSLFGTEQYF. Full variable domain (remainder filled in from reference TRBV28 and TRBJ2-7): DVKVTQSSRYLVKRTGEKVFLECVQDMDHENMFWYRQDPGLGLRLIYFSYDVKMKEKGDIPEGYSVSREKKERFSLILESASTNQTSMYLCASSLFGTEQYFGPGTRLTVT.

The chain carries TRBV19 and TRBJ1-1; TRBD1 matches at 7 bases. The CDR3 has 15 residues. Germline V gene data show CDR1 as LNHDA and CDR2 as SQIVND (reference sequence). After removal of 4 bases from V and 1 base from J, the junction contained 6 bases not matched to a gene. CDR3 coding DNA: TGTGCCAGTAGTAACGGGGGACAGAGGAACACTGAAGCTTTCTTT. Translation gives CASSNGGQRNTEAFF.

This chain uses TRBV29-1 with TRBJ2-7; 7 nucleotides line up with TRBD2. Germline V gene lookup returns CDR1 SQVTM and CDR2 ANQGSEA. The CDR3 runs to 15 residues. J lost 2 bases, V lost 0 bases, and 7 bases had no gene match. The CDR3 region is CSVEEIQRGAYEQYF. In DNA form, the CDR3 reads TGCAGCGTTGAAGAGATCCAGCGGGGAGCCTACGAGCAGTACTTC.

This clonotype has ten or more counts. CDR3 sequence: CSVRGKDRGSTDTQYF. The CDR3 DNA reads as TGCAGCGTGAGAGGTAAAGACAGGGGATCCACAGATACGCAGTATTTT. V gene TRBV29-1 combines with J gene TRBJ2-3, with TRBD1 identical over 8 bases. Germline V gene sequence: CDR1 SQVTM, CDR2 ANQGSEA. After removal of 6 bases from V and 2 bases from J, the junction contained 13 bases not matched to a gene. CDR3 length: 16 residues.

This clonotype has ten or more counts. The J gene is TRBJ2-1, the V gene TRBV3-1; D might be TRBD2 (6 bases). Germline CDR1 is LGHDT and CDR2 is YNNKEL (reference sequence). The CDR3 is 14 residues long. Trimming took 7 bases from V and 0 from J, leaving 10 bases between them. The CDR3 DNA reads TGTGCCAGCAAGGACGGGAGCTCCTACAATGAGCAGTTCTTC. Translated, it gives CASKDGSSYNEQFF.

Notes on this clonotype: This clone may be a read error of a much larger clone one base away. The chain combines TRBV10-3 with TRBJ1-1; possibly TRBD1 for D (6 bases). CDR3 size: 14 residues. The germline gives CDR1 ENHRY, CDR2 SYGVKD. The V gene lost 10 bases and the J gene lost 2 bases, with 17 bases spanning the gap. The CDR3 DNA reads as TGTGCCACCAGATCCAGGGGTACTAACACTGAAGCTTTCTTT. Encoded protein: CATRSRGTNTEAFF.